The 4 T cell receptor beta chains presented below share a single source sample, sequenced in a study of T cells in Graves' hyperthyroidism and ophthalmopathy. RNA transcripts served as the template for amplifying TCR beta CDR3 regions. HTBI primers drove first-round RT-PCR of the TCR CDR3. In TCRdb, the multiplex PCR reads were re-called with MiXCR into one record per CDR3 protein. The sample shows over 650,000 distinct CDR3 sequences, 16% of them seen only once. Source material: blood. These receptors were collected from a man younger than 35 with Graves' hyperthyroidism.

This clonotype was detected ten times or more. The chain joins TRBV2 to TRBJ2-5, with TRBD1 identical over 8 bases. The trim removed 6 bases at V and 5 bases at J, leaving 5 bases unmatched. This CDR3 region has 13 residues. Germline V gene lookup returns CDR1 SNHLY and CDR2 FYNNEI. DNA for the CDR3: TGTGCCAGCAGGGGACAGGTCGGGGAGACCCAGTACTTC. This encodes CASRGQVGETQYF.

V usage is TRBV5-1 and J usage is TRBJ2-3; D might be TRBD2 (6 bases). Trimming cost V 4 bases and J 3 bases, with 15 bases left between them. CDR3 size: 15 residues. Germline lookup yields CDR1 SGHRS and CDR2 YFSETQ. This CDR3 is CASSPSPGRTDTQYF. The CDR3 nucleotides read TGCGCCAGCAGCCCCAGTCCGGGGAGGACAGATACGCAGTATTTT.

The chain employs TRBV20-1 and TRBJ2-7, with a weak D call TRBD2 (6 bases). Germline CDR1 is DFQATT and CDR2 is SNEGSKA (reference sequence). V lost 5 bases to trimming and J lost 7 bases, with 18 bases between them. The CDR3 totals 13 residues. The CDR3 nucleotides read TGCAGTGCTCTGACTAGGGGCGGAGAGGAGCAGTACTTC. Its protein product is CSALTRGGEEQYF.

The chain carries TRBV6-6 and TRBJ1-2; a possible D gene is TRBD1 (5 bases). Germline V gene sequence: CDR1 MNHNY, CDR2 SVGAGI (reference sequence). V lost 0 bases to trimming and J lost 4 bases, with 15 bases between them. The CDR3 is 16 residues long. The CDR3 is CASSYSGTVGSYGYTF. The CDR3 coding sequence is TGTGCCAGCAGTTACTCGGGGACGGTAGGAAGCTATGGCTACACCTTC.